These 32 T cell receptor beta chains came from one sample sequenced in a study of T cells in Graves' hyperthyroidism and ophthalmopathy (dated by TCRdb to about 2019). Receptors were amplified or captured by multiplex PCR. For sequencing, an Illumina HiSeq 2000 was employed. The TCR beta CDR3 regions were amplified from the RNA transcripts. For the first round of RT-PCR on the TCR CDR3, the HTBI primer set was used together with the Qiagen OneStep RT-PCR kit. The public sequencing data were trimmed at Q25 with fastp and processed into clonotypes with MiXCR by TCRdb, which kept only in-frame beta chains. Entries that share a CDR3 protein sequence are merged under the most common genes and DNA. In this sample the table shows about 300,000 distinct CDR3 sequences, approximately 19% of which occur a single time. The ten largest clones take up just under 40% of the sample. Sequenced material: blood. These receptors were collected from a man over 45 with Graves' ophthalmopathy.

This clonotype was detected a few times. This rearrangement joins TRBV20-1 to TRBJ2-3, with no clear D. Germline values: CDR1 DFQATT, CDR2 SNEGSKA (reference sequence). The CDR3 contains 12 residues. The V and J ends lost 0 bases and 5 bases respectively, with 6 bases between them. The CDR3 sequence is CSARDHGDTQYF. In DNA form, the CDR3 reads TGCAGTGCTAGAGATCACGGAGATACGCAGTATTTT.

This clonotype was counted at least ten times. The V and J genes are TRBV30 and TRBJ2-2; no reliable D call. Deletions cut 0 bases from V and 1 base from J, with 12 bases between. CDR1 and CDR2 (germline): GTSNPN, SVGIG (reference sequence). The CDR3 is 16 amino acids. As DNA, the CDR3 is TGTGCCTGGAGTGTAAAACTGGCCCTGAACACCGGGGAGCTGTTTTTT. Amino acid sequence: CAWSVKLALNTGELFF.

This clonotype was observed many times. The chain combines TRBV11-2 with TRBJ2-7, with 8 bases that match TRBD2. J lost 0 bases, V lost 0 bases, and 7 bases had no gene match. Germline loops: CDR1 SGHAT, CDR2 FQNNGV. The CDR3 loop spans 17 amino acids. CDR3 DNA sequence: TGTGCCAGCAGCTTAGATCTAGGGCTAGCGGGCTCCTACGAGCAGTACTTC. Translation gives CASSLDLGLAGSYEQYF.

Many counts were recorded for this clonotype. CDR3 sequence reads: CASSLTARTNYGYTF. The CDR3 DNA follows: TGTGCCAGCAGCTTAACAGCCAGAACTAACTATGGCTACACCTTC. This chain uses TRBV7-3 with TRBJ1-2; no definite D call. The germline V gene has CDR1 SGHTA and CDR2 FQGTGA. V lost 0 bases, J lost 0 bases, and 8 bases lay in between. The CDR3 extends over 15 amino acids.

CDR3 nucleotides: TGTGCCAGCAGTAACCCCGGACAGGGCAATTCACCCCTCCACTTT. Translation gives CASSNPGQGNSPLHF. The V call is TRBV25-1, the J call TRBJ1-6, with 8 bases matching TRBD1. V dropped 5 bases and J dropped 7; count of bases not matched to a gene: 7. The CDR3 loop spans 15 amino acids. Germline values: CDR1 MGHDK, CDR2 SYGVNS. The whole variable domain, remainder taken from reference TRBV25-1 and TRBJ1-6, is EADIYQTPRYLVIGTGKKITLECSQTMGHDKMYWYQQDPGMELHLIHYSYGVNSTEKGDLSSESTVSRIRTEHFPLTLESARPSHTSQYLCASSNPGQGNSPLHFGNGTRLTVT.

This clonotype occurred a few times. The chain links TRBV20-1 to TRBJ1-3; D gene uncertain. The CDR3 sequence is 16 residues long. Trimming shortened V by 0 bases and J by 3 bases, and 15 bases separated the two germline ends. Germline-derived CDR1 and CDR2 are DFQATT and SNEGSKA (reference sequence). The CDR3 region has the DNA TGCAGTGCTAGAGATCTAATTGGAGCGCGTGGAAACACCATATATTTT. Translation gives CSARDLIGARGNTIYF.

V usage is TRBV6-1 and J usage is TRBJ1-5; no definite D call. Trimming pared 2 bases from V and 0 bases from J, leaving 11 bases between. The CDR3 runs to 16 residues. Germline V CDR1 and CDR2: MNHNS, SASEGT. The CDR3 spells CASSEQLGNSNQPQHF. The CDR3 bases are TGTGCCAGCAGTGAACAGTTGGGCAATAGCAATCAGCCCCAGCATTTT.

This sequence joins TRBV28 and TRBJ2-3, with 9 bases identical to TRBD2. Germline trimming cut 4 bases from V and 5 bases from J; bases unmatched to any gene: 19. From germline, CDR1 is MDHEN and CDR2 SYDVKM. The CDR3 is 19 amino acids. CDR3 nucleotides: TGTGCCAGCAGTTCACGGACACCATCAGTGGCGGGAGGGAAAGATACGCAGTATTTT. Translation gives CASSSRTPSVAGGKDTQYF. Combining the CDR3 with reference TRBV28 and TRBJ2-3 gives the whole variable domain DVKVTQSSRYLVKRTGEKVFLECVQDMDHENMFWYRQDPGLGLRLIYFSYDVKMKEKGDIPEGYSVSREKKERFSLILESASTNQTSMYLCASSSRTPSVAGGKDTQYFGPGTRLTVL.

The chain has TRBV19 and TRBJ1-1; D perhaps matches TRBD1 (5 bases). V shed 7 bases and J shed 5 bases, with 17 bases lying between them. CDR1 LNHDA and CDR2 SQIVND come from the germline V gene (reference sequence). The CDR3 runs 14 residues. CDR3 residues: CASTTASGGTEAFF. CDR3 nucleotide sequence: TGTGCCAGTACCACGGCATCGGGGGGGACTGAAGCTTTCTTT.

This clonotype appeared many times. The rearrangement uses TRBV12-3 or TRBV12-4 and TRBJ2-7; 11 bases agree with TRBD2. The CDR3 is made up of 13 amino acids. Germline trimming cut 5 bases from V and 5 bases from J; bases unmatched to any gene: 2. CDR3: CASSRLAGNEQYF. The CDR3 bases are TGTGCCAGCAGTCGACTAGCGGGAAACGAGCAGTACTTC.

This clonotype was recorded many times. The CDR3 sequence is CASSPLGVTDTQYF. CDR3 coding DNA: TGTGCCAGCAGCCCCCTAGGGGTCACAGATACGCAGTATTTT. The chain joins TRBV7-3 to TRBJ2-3; D might be TRBD1 (5 bases). V was clipped by 5 bases and J by 2 bases, with 11 bases between them. This CDR3 is built from 14 residues. Germline V gene lookup returns CDR1 SGHTA and CDR2 FQGTGA.

This clonotype was seen a few times. This chain connects TRBV6-1 to TRBJ2-3, with a possible D match to TRBD2 (6 bases). Trimming shortened V by 1 base and J by 4 bases, and 12 bases separated the two germline ends. The CDR3 sequence is 15 residues long. Germline V gives CDR1 MNHNS, CDR2 SASEGT. The CDR3 here is CASSEEGGGSDTQYF. The CDR3, as DNA: TGTGCCAGCAGTGAAGAGGGAGGCGGGTCAGATACGCAGTATTTT.

This clonotype was recorded at least ten times. The CDR3 nucleotides are TGCAGTGCTCCTATCGGGAGCACTGAAGCTTTCTTT. Translated, it gives CSAPIGSTEAFF. V gene TRBV20-1 combines with J gene TRBJ1-1; D is unresolved. The CDR3 consists of 12 residues. The V gene's germline CDR1 is DFQATT and CDR2 SNEGSKA (reference sequence). The V end was cut by 5 bases, the J end by 4 bases, with 11 bases between.

The CDR3 coding sequence is TGTGCCAGCAGCCAAGGCTTGGCGGGAGGAGTACAGTTCTTC. It codes for CASSQGLAGGVQFF. The V gene is TRBV11-3, the J gene TRBJ2-1, with TRBD2 matching 8 bases. The CDR3 extends over 14 amino acids. Germline loops: CDR1 SGHNT, CDR2 YENEEA. V gave up 5 bases and J gave up 13 bases; unmatched junction bases: 13.

This clonotype was seen more than once but under ten times. The chain has TRBV7-8 and TRBJ1-5, with TRBD1 matching 7 bases. J gave up 2 bases and V 4 bases, and 5 bases lay outside the gene matches. The CDR3 totals 15 residues. CDR1 and CDR2 (germline): SGHVS, FQNEAQ. CDR3 protein: CASSSGQDRNQPQHF. Written as DNA, the CDR3 is TGTGCCAGCAGCTCCGGACAGGATCGCAATCAGCCCCAGCATTTT.

In this sample, this clonotype turned up a few times. The chain links TRBV15 to TRBJ2-5, with D possibly being TRBD2 (6 bases). The CDR3 contains 15 residues. Looked up from germline, CDR1 is LNHNV and CDR2 is YYDKDF (reference sequence). V gave up 0 bases and J gave up 5 bases, with 13 bases separating them. The DNA of the CDR3 is TGTGCCACCAGCAGAGATCGTACTAGCCGGGAGACCCAGTACTTC. Translated: CATSRDRTSRETQYF.

In its sample, this clonotype was seen many times. The genes are TRBV7-8 and TRBJ2-3; 7 bases agree with TRBD2. This CDR3 comprises 16 residues. Germline V gives CDR1 SGHVS, CDR2 FQNEAQ. The J segment lost 1 base and the V segment lost 2 bases, leaving 6 bases of the junction unmatched. The CDR3 spells CASSLTLGGGTDTQYF. In DNA form, the CDR3 reads TGTGCCAGCAGCTTAACTCTGGGAGGGGGCACAGATACGCAGTATTTT.

This clonotype appeared many times. The chain has TRBV12-3 or TRBV12-4 and TRBJ2-2; D is perhaps TRBD2 (6 bases). The V end lost 4 bases, the J end lost 0 bases, and 12 bases lay between the germline ends. CDR3 length: 16 residues. The DNA for the CDR3 is TGTGCCAGCAGTTCCACAGCGGGTCCGAACACCGGGGAGCTGTTTTTT. As protein: CASSSTAGPNTGELFF.

This clonotype showed up many times. The genes are TRBV3-1 and TRBJ2-7; 11 positions agree with TRBD2. The length of the CDR3 is 16 residues. The germline V gene has CDR1 LGHDT and CDR2 YNNKEL (reference sequence). J gave up 3 bases and V 4 bases, and 8 bases lay outside the gene matches. CDR3 sequence: CASSPRAGLADYEQYF. CDR3 nucleotides: TGTGCCAGCAGCCCGCGGGCGGGACTAGCGGACTACGAGCAGTACTTC.

The table lists this clonotype with a few counts. The chain links TRBV12-3 or TRBV12-4 to TRBJ2-1, with unresolved D. Trimming removed 7 bases at V and 0 bases at J, with 13 bases between. This CDR3 contains 15 residues. CDR3: CASNHRRTSYNEQFF. CDR3 bases: TGTGCCAGCAACCATCGGCGGACCTCCTACAATGAGCAGTTCTTC.

J is TRBJ1-2 and V is TRBV4-1, with D maybe TRBD1 (6 bases). The germline V gene encodes CDR1 MGHRA and CDR2 YSYEKL. V was trimmed by 1 base and J by 4 bases, leaving 13 bases between them. CDR3 length equals 15 residues. CDR3: CASSQVPDSAYGYTF. Written as DNA, the CDR3 is TGCGCCAGCAGCCAAGTTCCGGACAGTGCCTATGGCTACACCTTC.

The chain is built from TRBV5-1 and TRBJ1-2; D ambiguous. The ends were cut back, 4 bases at V and 4 bases at J, with 11 bases in the middle. The CDR3 is 13 amino acids. The V gene's germline CDR1 is SGHRS and CDR2 YFSETQ. The CDR3 DNA is TGCGCCAGCAGCCCGAGCGTACGCTATGGCTACACCTTC. Translated, it gives CASSPSVRYGYTF.

This clonotype occurred a few times. This clone may be a read error of a much larger clone one base away. The CDR3 does not close with the conserved phenylalanine or tryptophan, likely indicating a read error. This chain uses TRBV6-2 or TRBV6-3 with TRBJ1-5; 8 bases map to TRBD1. There are 15 residues in the CDR3. Looked up from germline, CDR1 is MNHEY and CDR2 is SVGEGT. With 2 bases clipped from V and 7 bases from J, the junction kept 7 bases outside the gene matches. The CDR3 DNA reads TGTGCCAGCAGTTACGCGGGGCAGGGGGCCCAGCCCCAGCATCTT. Translation gives CASSYAGQGAQPQHL.

The sample holds a few counts of this clonotype. The CDR3 DNA reads TGTGCCAGCAGTTCGGGACTAGCAACAGATACGCAGTATTTT. It specifies CASSSGLATDTQYF. This rearrangement joins TRBV6-1 to TRBJ2-3, with 9 bases lining up with TRBD2. This CDR3 is 14 amino acids long. With V trimmed by 5 bases and J by 3 bases, 3 bases remained unmatched. Germline V lookup: CDR1 MNHNS, CDR2 SASEGT.

This clonotype came up a few times. The chain carries TRBV7-8 and TRBJ2-1; D not certain. CDR1 is SGHVS, CDR2 FQNEAQ, per germline. The CDR3 runs to 16 residues. Trimming took off 2 bases at V and 0 bases at J, with 11 bases between the two ends. Here the CDR3 DNA reads TGTGCCAGCAGCTTATCGGCGGCAAGCTCCTACAATGAGCAGTTCTTC. Its translation: CASSLSAASSYNEQFF.

This clonotype was detected only a few times. This rearrangement joins TRBV3-1 to TRBJ2-4; D gene unclear. Trimming pared 4 bases from V and 10 bases from J, leaving 14 bases between. The germline CDR1 and CDR2 sequences are LGHDT and YNNKEL (reference sequence). CDR3 size: 13 residues. The DNA of the CDR3 is TGTGCCAGCAGCCCCAACCTCGGCTTTATTCAGTACTTC. Amino acids: CASSPNLGFIQYF.

This chain joins TRBV12-3 or TRBV12-4 and TRBJ1-6, with TRBD1 matching over 7 bases. CDR3 length: 13 residues. V was clipped by 6 bases and J by 10 bases; unmatched bases: 6. The DNA of the CDR3 is TGTGCCAGCAGGACAGGGTATAGGTCACCCCTCCACTTT. The encoded protein is CASRTGYRSPLHF.

This clonotype has a handful of counts. V is TRBV9 and J is TRBJ2-3; maybe TRBD2 (6 bases). This CDR3 contains 15 residues. CDR1 is SGDLS and CDR2 is YYNGEE in the germline V gene. Deletions cut 0 bases from V and 5 bases from J, with 13 bases between. The CDR3 sequence is CASSVDWRDIDTQYF. DNA for the CDR3: TGTGCCAGCAGCGTAGATTGGCGGGATATAGATACGCAGTATTTT.

The chain carries TRBV5-1 and TRBJ1-2; 10 positions match TRBD1. Germline assignment: CDR1 SGHRS and CDR2 YFSETQ. This CDR3 region has 14 residues. Trimming at V came to 4 bases and at J to 6 bases, leaving 6 bases not matched to a gene. This CDR3 reads CASSVDRGVNGYTF. DNA for the CDR3: TGCGCCAGCAGCGTGGACAGGGGGGTTAATGGCTACACCTTC. Full variable domain (outside the CDR3, taken from reference TRBV5-1 and TRBJ1-2): KAGVTQTPRYLIKTRGQQVTLSCSPISGHRSVSWYQQTPGQGLQFLFEYFSETQRNKGNFPGRFSGRQFSNSRSEMNVSTLELGDSALYLCASSVDRGVNGYTFGSGTRLTVV.

This clonotype came up many times. The rearrangement uses TRBV18 and TRBJ1-1; tentatively, D is TRBD1 (6 bases). This CDR3 has 16 residues. Germline values: CDR1 KGHSH, CDR2 LQKENI. With 2 bases removed from V and 2 bases from J, the gap between germline ends came to 15 bases. CDR3 sequence: CASSPNPTGHNTEAFF. The CDR3 DNA is TGTGCCAGCTCACCAAACCCGACAGGCCACAACACTGAAGCTTTCTTT. Supplemented by reference TRBV18 and TRBJ1-1, the full variable domain reads NAGVMQNPRHLVRRRGQEARLRCSPMKGHSHVYWYRQLPEEGLKFMVYLQKENIIDESGMPKERFSAEFPKEGPSILRIQQVVRGDSAAYFCASSPNPTGHNTEAFFGQGTRLTVV.

As concerns this clonotype: It may be a read error: a sequence one base away is much more abundant. V is TRBV6-2 or TRBV6-3 and J is TRBJ2-3; a weak D match, TRBD2 (6 bases). The length of the CDR3 is 14 residues. V was trimmed by 6 bases and J by 2 bases, leaving 12 bases between them. CDR1 and CDR2 (germline): MNHEY, SVGEGT. CDR3: CASSPTSHTDTQYF. The CDR3 DNA is TGTGCCAGCAGCCCTACTAGCCACACAGATACGCAGTATTTT.

CDR3 nucleotide sequence: TGCGCCAGCAGCTTGGGAGGGGCTCCCTCTGGGGCCAACGTCCTGACTTTC. It translates to CASSLGGAPSGANVLTF. The chain uses TRBV5-1 and TRBJ2-6, with D tentatively TRBD1 or TRBD2 (5 bases each). V was clipped by 0 bases and J by 0 bases, with 10 bases between them. This CDR3 region has 17 residues. Per the germline V gene, CDR1 is SGHRS and CDR2 is YFSETQ.